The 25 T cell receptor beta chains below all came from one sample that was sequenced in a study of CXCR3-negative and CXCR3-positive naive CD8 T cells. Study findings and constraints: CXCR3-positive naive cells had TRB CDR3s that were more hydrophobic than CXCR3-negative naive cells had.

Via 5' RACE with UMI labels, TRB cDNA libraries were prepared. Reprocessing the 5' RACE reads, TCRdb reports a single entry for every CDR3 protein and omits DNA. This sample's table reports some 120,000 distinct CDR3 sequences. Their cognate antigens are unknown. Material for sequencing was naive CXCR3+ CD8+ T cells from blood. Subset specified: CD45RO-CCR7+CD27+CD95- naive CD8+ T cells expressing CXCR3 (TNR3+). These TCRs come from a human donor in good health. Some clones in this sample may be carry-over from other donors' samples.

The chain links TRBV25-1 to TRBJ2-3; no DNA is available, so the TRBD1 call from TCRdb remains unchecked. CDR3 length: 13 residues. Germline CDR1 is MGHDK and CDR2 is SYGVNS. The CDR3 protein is CASSADIGDTQYF. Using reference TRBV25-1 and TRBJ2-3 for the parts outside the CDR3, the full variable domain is EADIYQTPRYLVIGTGKKITLECSQTMGHDKMYWYQQDPGMELHLIHYSYGVNSTEKGDLSSESTVSRIRTEHFPLTLESARPSHTSQYLCASSADIGDTQYFGPGTRLTVL.

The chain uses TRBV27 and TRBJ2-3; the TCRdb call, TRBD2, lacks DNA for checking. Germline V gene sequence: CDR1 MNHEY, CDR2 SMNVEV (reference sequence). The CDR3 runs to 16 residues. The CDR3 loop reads CASSLSTSGGTDTQYF.

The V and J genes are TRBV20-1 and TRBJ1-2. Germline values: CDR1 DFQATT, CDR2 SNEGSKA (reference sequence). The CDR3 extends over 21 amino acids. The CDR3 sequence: CSARDPDGGPTQSYLNYGYTF.

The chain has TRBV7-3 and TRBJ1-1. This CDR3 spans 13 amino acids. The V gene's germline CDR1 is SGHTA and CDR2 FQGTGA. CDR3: CASSFGPNTEAFF.

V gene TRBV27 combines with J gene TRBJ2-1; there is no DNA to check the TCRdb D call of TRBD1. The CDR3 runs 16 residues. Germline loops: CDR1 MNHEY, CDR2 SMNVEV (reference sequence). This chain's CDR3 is CASSLSRGYSYNEQFF.

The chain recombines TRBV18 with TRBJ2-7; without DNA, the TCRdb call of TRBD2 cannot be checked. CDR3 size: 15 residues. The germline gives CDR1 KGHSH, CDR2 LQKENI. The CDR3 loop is CASSPERETNYEQYF.

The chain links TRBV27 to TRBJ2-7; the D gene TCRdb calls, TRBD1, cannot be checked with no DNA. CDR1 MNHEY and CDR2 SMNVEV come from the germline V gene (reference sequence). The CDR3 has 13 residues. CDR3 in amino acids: CASSLSAGDEQYF.

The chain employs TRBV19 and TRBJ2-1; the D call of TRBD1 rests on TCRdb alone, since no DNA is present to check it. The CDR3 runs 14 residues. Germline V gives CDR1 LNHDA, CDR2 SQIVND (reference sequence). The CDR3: CASSIQGELEEQFF.

This CDR3 reads CASSKGLKGLTTYGYTF. V gene TRBV21-1 combines with J gene TRBJ1-2. TRBV21-1 is labeled a pseudogene. This CDR3 has 17 residues.

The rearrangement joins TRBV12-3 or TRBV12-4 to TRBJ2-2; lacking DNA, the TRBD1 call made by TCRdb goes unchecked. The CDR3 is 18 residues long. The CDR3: CASSFLTSGTDNTGELFF.

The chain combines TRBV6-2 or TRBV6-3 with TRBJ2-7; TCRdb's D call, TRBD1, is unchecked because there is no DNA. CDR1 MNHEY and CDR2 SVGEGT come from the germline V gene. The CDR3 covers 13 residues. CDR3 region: CASGDRRNYEQYF.

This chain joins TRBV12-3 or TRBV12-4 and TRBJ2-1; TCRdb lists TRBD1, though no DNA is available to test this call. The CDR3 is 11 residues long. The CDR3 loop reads CASTGPDEQFF.

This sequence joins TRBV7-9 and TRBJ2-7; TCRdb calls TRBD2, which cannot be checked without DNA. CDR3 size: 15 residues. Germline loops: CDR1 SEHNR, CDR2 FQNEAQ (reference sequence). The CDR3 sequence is CASSQAAGEVNEQYF.

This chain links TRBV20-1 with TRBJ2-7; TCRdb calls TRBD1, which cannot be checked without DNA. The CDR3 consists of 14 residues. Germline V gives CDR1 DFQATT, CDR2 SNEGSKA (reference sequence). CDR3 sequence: CSARDGAGGGEQYF.

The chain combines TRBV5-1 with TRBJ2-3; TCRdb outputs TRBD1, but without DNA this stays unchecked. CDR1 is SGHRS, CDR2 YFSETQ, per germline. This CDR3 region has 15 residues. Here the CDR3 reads CASKYGGRGTDTQYF.

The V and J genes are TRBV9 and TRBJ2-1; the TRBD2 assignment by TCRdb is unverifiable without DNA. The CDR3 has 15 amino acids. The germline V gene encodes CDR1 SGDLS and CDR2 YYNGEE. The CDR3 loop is CASSAGTSGTDEQFF.

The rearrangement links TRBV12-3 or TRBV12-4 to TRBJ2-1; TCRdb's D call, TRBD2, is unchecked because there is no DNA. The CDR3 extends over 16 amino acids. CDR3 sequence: CASSYNMKRERLEQFF.

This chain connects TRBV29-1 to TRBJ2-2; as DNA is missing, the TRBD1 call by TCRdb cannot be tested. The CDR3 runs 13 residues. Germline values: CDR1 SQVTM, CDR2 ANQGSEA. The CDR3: CSGRQGDTGELFF.

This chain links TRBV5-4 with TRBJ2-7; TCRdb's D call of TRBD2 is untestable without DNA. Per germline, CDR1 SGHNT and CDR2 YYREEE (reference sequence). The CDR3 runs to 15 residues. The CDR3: CASSDLAGGSYEQYF.

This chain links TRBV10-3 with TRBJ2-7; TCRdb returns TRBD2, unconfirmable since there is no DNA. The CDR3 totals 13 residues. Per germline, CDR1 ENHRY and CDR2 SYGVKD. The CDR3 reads CAIKGEGFYEQYF.

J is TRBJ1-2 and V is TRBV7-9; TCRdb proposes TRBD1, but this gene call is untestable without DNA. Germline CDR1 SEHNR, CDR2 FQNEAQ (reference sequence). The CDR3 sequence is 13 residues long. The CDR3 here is CASSFGTEDGYTF.

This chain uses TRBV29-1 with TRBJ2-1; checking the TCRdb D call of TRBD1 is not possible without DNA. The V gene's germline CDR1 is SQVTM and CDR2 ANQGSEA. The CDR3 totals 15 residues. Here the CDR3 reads CSVEGGQEGYNEQFF.

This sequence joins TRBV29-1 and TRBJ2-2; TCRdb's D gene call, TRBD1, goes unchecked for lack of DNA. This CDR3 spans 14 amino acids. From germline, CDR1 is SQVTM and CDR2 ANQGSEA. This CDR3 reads CSAMGQGNTGELFF.

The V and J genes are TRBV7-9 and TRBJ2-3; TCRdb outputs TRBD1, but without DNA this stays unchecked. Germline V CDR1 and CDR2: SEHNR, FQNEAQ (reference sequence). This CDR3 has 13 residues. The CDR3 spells CASTRDVTDTQYF.

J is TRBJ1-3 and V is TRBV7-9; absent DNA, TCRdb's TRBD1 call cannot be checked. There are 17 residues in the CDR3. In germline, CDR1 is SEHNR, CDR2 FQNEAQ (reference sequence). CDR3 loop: CASSNRDSSLVGNTIYF. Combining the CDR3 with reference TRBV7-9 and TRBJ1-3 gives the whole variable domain DTGVSQNPRHKITKRGQNVTFRCDPISEHNRLYWYRQTLGQGPEFLTYFQNEAQLEKSRLLSDRFSAERPKGSFSTLEIQRTEQGDSAMYLCASSNRDSSLVGNTIYFGEGSWLTVV.